These 27 T cell receptor beta chains originate from one sample sequenced in a study of molecular identifiers for immune sequencing clone quantification (dated by TCRdb to 2016 to 2019). The method behind the library was PCR. The data were produced on an Illumina HiSeq 4000. TCRdb reprocessed the public reads (quality trimming at Q25 with fastp, clone calling with MiXCR) and kept in-frame beta chains. Merged by CDR3 protein, the rows form single entries marked with the most common genes and DNA. Across this sample there are 40,000 to 45,000 distinct CDR3 sequences, with roughly 19% seen only once. Approximately 1.1% of the sample goes to the ten largest clones. Material for sequencing was naive CD8+ T cells from blood, with Jurkat cell RNA spiked in. The cell subset or site label here, explained by the study, means: FACS-sorted CD8+CD4-CCR7+CD45RA+ naive T cells. The source of these receptors is a human donor in good health. Some libraries in this study had Jurkat cell RNA spiked in.

This clonotype was detected ten times or more. V usage is TRBV7-8 and J usage is TRBJ2-7; D is perhaps TRBD1 or TRBD2 (5 bases each). CDR1 is SGHVS and CDR2 is FQNEAQ in the germline V gene. Trimming stripped 1 base from V and 5 bases from J, with 6 bases between. The CDR3 totals 12 residues. The CDR3 region is CASSLGDHEQYF. CDR3 sequence (DNA): TGTGCCAGCAGCTTAGGGGACCACGAGCAGTACTTC.

This clonotype has just a few counts. This clone may be a read error of a much larger clone one base away. The V gene is TRBV6-2 or TRBV6-3, the J gene TRBJ2-3; 7 bases are shared with TRBD2. The CDR3 has 16 residues. The germline CDR1 and CDR2 sequences are MNHEY and SVGEGT. For the CDR3, the DNA is TGTGCCAGCGGTTACGGGCTAGCGGATCTCACAGATACGCAGTATTTT. As protein: CASGYGLADLTDTQYF.

The V call is TRBV4-3, the J call TRBJ2-7, with TRBD2 as a possible D gene (5 bases). The V and J ends lost 0 bases and 2 bases respectively, with 8 bases between them. The CDR3 totals 14 residues. The germline V gene has CDR1 LGHNA and CDR2 YSLEER. CDR3 loop: CASSQERDTYEQYF. The CDR3 coding sequence is TGCGCCAGCAGCCAAGAGAGGGATACCTACGAGCAGTACTTC.

In this sample, this clonotype turned up many times. This chain links TRBV29-1 with TRBJ2-3, with TRBD2 matching 8 bases. CDR3 length: 16 amino acids. Germline values: CDR1 SQVTM, CDR2 ANQGSEA. J was trimmed by 5 bases and V by 3 bases; bases with no gene match: 13. CDR3 DNA sequence: TGCAGCGTTGATTCCCCGGAGGGAACTAGCGGAGATACGCAGTATTTT. Amino acid sequence: CSVDSPEGTSGDTQYF.

The rearrangement links TRBV6-2 or TRBV6-3 to TRBJ2-5; D is undetermined. The CDR3 covers 11 residues. Trimming shortened V by 2 bases and J by 4 bases, and 2 bases separated the two germline ends. In germline, CDR1 is MNHEY, CDR2 SVGEGT. The CDR3 protein is CASSYRETQYF. The CDR3 region has the DNA TGTGCCAGCAGTTACCGAGAGACCCAGTACTTC.

This clonotype has at least ten counts. The genes are TRBV6-5 and TRBJ2-2; 8 positions agree with TRBD1. The junction had 5 bases not matched to a gene; V was cut back by 5 bases and J by 6 bases. The length of the CDR3 is 14 residues. Germline CDR1 and CDR2: MNHEY and SVGAGI. The CDR3 is CASSHRGLAGELFF. The DNA of the CDR3 is TGTGCCAGCAGTCACAGGGGGTTGGCCGGGGAGCTGTTTTTT.

This clonotype was found many times. The rearrangement uses TRBV7-9 and TRBJ2-1; 7 positions agree with TRBD2. Germline loops: CDR1 SEHNR, CDR2 FQNEAQ (reference sequence). The CDR3 length is 13 residues. V lost 3 bases to trimming and J lost 9 bases; unmatched junction nucleotides: 5. The DNA of the CDR3 is TGTGCCAGCAGCTTGGCGGGAGATATTGAGCAGTTCTTC. Translating gives CASSLAGDIEQFF.

V is TRBV4-3 and J is TRBJ2-7; 7 bases line up with TRBD1. The CDR3 runs 13 residues. The ends lost 0 bases at V and 4 bases at J; junction bases unmatched: 0. CDR1 is LGHNA and CDR2 is YSLEER in the germline V gene. CDR3 amino acids: CASSQETGYEQYF. In nucleotides, the CDR3 is TGCGCCAGCAGCCAAGAGACAGGGTACGAGCAGTACTTC.

This clonotype was observed at least ten times. The V and J genes are TRBV5-4 and TRBJ2-3; 9 bases are a match to TRBD2. The trim removed 0 bases at V and 3 bases at J, leaving 5 bases unmatched. The V gene's germline CDR1 is SGHNT and CDR2 YYREEE (reference sequence). This CDR3 is built from 16 residues. The DNA of the CDR3 is TGTGCCAGCAGCTTGGATGGCGGGGGGGCTACAGATACGCAGTATTTT. It is translated as CASSLDGGGATDTQYF.

This clonotype appeared many times. V gene TRBV19 combines with J gene TRBJ1-2, with 7 positions matching TRBD1. The V gene end was trimmed by 5 bases and the J gene end by 2 bases; junction bases not matched to a gene: 2. CDR1 is LNHDA, CDR2 SQIVND, per germline (reference sequence). The CDR3 is 13 amino acids. The CDR3 nucleotides read TGTGCCAGTAGTCCGGGACAGAACTATGGCTACACCTTC. It encodes CASSPGQNYGYTF.

The rearrangement joins TRBV7-9 to TRBJ1-2, with D unresolved. The CDR3 is 13 residues long. The germline V gene encodes CDR1 SEHNR and CDR2 FQNEAQ (reference sequence). V shed 7 bases and J shed 8 bases, with 17 bases lying between them. The CDR3 is CASTNSGDRGYTF. Written as DNA, the CDR3 is TGTGCCAGCACTAACAGTGGGGATCGGGGCTACACCTTC.

At least ten counts were recorded for this clonotype. CDR3 loop: CASSRWEINQPQHF. The CDR3 DNA is TGTGCCAGTAGCCGATGGGAAATCAATCAGCCCCAGCATTTT. The chain joins TRBV19 to TRBJ1-5; D ambiguous. This CDR3 is 14 amino acids long. Germline V gene data show CDR1 as LNHDA and CDR2 as SQIVND (reference sequence). The V gene lost 6 bases and the J gene lost 3 bases, with 12 bases spanning the gap.

V gene TRBV20-1 combines with J gene TRBJ2-7, with D possibly being TRBD2 (5 bases). The V end lost 4 bases, the J end lost 1 base, and 14 bases lay between the germline ends. This CDR3 contains 14 residues. The V gene's germline CDR1 is DFQATT and CDR2 SNEGSKA (reference sequence). CDR3 in amino acids: CSATDSSGSYEQYF. Written as DNA, the CDR3 is TGCAGTGCTACGGACTCCAGCGGATCCTACGAGCAGTACTTC.

This clonotype showed up many times. This chain links TRBV4-1 with TRBJ2-3; D may match TRBD1 or TRBD2 (6 bases each). Germline CDR1 MGHRA, CDR2 YSYEKL. V was shortened by 1 base and J by 4 bases, with 12 bases between the two germline ends. The CDR3 contains 15 residues. CDR3 protein: CASSQGGARADTQYF. CDR3 coding DNA: TGCGCCAGCAGCCAAGGGGGGGCGCGGGCAGATACGCAGTATTTT.

The chain employs TRBV4-3 and TRBJ2-3, with 8 nucleotides matching TRBD1. J gave up 6 bases and V 0 bases, and 11 bases lay outside the gene matches. Germline loops: CDR1 LGHNA, CDR2 YSLEER. The CDR3 totals 17 residues. This CDR3 is CASSQEGRGTGGDTQYF. The CDR3 DNA is TGCGCCAGCAGCCAAGAAGGCCGGGGTACAGGGGGGGATACGCAGTATTTT.

There are many counts of this clonotype. This sequence joins TRBV4-1 and TRBJ2-3, with no clear D. The germline V gene has CDR1 MGHRA and CDR2 YSYEKL. CDR3 length: 16 amino acids. The V end lost 0 bases, the J end lost 1 base, and 11 bases lay between the germline ends. The CDR3 sequence: CASSQDPALGTDTQYF. The CDR3 DNA follows: TGCGCCAGCAGCCAAGACCCTGCCCTGGGCACAGATACGCAGTATTTT.

The V call is TRBV20-1, the J call TRBJ2-7; D might be TRBD1 (6 bases). There are 15 residues in the CDR3. The V end lost 3 bases, the J end lost 5 bases, and 20 bases lay between the germline ends. Germline CDR1 reads DFQATT; CDR2 reads SNEGSKA (reference sequence). CDR3 sequence reads: CSARDGQPVFDEQYF. The CDR3, as DNA: TGCAGTGCTAGGGATGGACAGCCAGTTTTCGACGAGCAGTACTTC.

In its sample, this clonotype was seen many times. The V gene is TRBV19, the J gene TRBJ2-7; D is ambiguous. V lost 2 bases and J 1 base, leaving 9 bases between the germline ends. Germline V gene sequence: CDR1 LNHDA, CDR2 SQIVND (reference sequence). The CDR3 spans 14 residues. The CDR3 is CASSIKDGSYEQYF. CDR3 coding DNA: TGTGCCAGTAGTATAAAGGACGGATCCTACGAGCAGTACTTC.

This clonotype is labeled medium-sized. The chain couples TRBV29-1 to TRBJ2-3, with 10 bases that match TRBD2. This CDR3 comprises 13 residues. The junction had 7 bases not matched to a gene; V was cut back by 2 bases and J by 11 bases. CDR1 and CDR2 from the germline V gene are SQVTM and ANQGSEA. The chain's CDR3 is CSVEMLAGVVQYF. In DNA form, the CDR3 reads TGCAGCGTTGAAATGCTAGCGGGAGTGGTGCAGTATTTT.

Ten or more counts support this clonotype. The chain recombines TRBV12-3 or TRBV12-4 with TRBJ2-2, with TRBD2 as a possible D gene (6 bases). The CDR3 is 11 residues long. Trimming removed 3 bases at V and 13 bases at J, with 9 bases between. Here the CDR3 reads CASSFGGGLFF. The CDR3 DNA is TGTGCCAGCAGTTTTGGGGGAGGGCTGTTTTTT.

This clonotype is classed as medium-sized (0.01 to 0.1%). An end of the junction differs from the germline gene, which may be a read error. The chain employs TRBV12-3 or TRBV12-4 and TRBJ2-7, with D tentatively TRBD2 (5 bases). The CDR3 totals 12 residues. The CDR3 DNA reads TGTGCCAGCAGTTTTCAAAGGCGGGTGTTGTGCTTC. Amino acid sequence: CASSFQRRVLCF.

This clonotype was recorded many times. The V and J genes are TRBV9 and TRBJ2-6, with TRBD2 matching over 7 bases. Germline V gene lookup returns CDR1 SGDLS and CDR2 YYNGEE. This CDR3 has 18 amino acids. Trimming at V came to 2 bases and at J to 0 bases, leaving 8 bases not matched to a gene. Here the CDR3 DNA reads TGTGCCAGCAGCGTTCGGGGAGGGATCGTCTCTGGGGCCAACGTCCTGACTTTC. This sequence encodes CASSVRGGIVSGANVLTF.

This clonotype was seen at least ten times. This sequence joins TRBV12-3 or TRBV12-4 and TRBJ2-3, with 7 positions matching TRBD2. V was pared by 3 bases and J by 2 bases, with 14 bases of the junction left unmatched. The CDR3 covers 18 residues. DNA of the CDR3: TGTGCCAGCAGTTTGACCTCCCTCTCGGGGACTAACACAGATACGCAGTATTTT. Its translation is CASSLTSLSGTNTDTQYF.

The genes are TRBV9 and TRBJ2-7; maybe TRBD2 (5 bases). This CDR3 spans 13 amino acids. CDR1 is SGDLS and CDR2 is YYNGEE in the germline V gene. Trimming removed 0 bases from V and 4 bases from J, with 8 bases in between. The DNA for the CDR3 is TGTGCCAGCAGCGTAGGCTGCGGGTACGAGCAGTACTTC. Residues: CASSVGCGYEQYF.

This clonotype occurred many times. V gene TRBV27 combines with J gene TRBJ1-1; D is perhaps TRBD1 (5 bases). V lost 2 bases and J 11 bases, leaving 12 bases between the germline ends. CDR1 is MNHEY, CDR2 SMNVEV, per germline (reference sequence). The CDR3 is 12 residues long. The CDR3, as DNA: TGTGCCAGCAGTTTAAGTCAGGGAAAGGCTTTCTTT. Its protein product is CASSLSQGKAFF.

This clonotype has only a few counts. It is likely a read error, because the conserved phenylalanine at the end of the CDR3 is missing. The genes are TRBV27 and TRBJ2-7, with D perhaps TRBD1 (7 bases). V lost 8 bases and J 4 bases, leaving 21 bases between the germline ends. Germline V gene sequence: CDR1 MNHEY, CDR2 SMNVEV (reference sequence). The CDR3 runs to 15 residues. CDR3 nucleotides: TGTGCCAGCCGAACCCGACAGGGAGGAGGGTACGAGCAGTACTTA. It specifies CASRTRQGGGYEQYL.

This clonotype was found many times. V gene TRBV5-1 combines with J gene TRBJ1-2, with a weak D call TRBD1 (6 bases). Germline CDR1 and CDR2: SGHRS and YFSETQ. Trimming took 2 bases from V and 8 from J, leaving 10 bases between them. This CDR3 is 12 amino acids long. The CDR3 reads CASSFEGDGYTF. The DNA of the CDR3 is TGCGCCAGCAGCTTTGAGGGGGACGGCTACACCTTC.